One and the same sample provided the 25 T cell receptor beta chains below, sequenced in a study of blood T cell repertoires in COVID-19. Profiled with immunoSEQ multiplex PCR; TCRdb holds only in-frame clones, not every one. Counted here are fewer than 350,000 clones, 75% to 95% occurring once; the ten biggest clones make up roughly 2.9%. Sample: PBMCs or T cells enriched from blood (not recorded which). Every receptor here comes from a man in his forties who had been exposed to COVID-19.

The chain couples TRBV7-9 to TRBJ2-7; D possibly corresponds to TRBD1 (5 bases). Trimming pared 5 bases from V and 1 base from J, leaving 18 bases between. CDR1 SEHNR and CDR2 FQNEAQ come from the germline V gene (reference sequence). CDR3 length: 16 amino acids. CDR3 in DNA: TGTGCCAGCAGCCGAGTGGGGCAGCCGAAATCCTACGAGCAGTACTTC. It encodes CASSRVGQPKSYEQYF.

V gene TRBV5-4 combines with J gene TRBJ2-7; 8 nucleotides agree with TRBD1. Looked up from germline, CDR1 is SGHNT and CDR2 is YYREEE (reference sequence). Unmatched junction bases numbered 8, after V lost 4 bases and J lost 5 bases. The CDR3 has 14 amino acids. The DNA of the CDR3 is TGTGCCAGCAGCAGGACAGGGTTTGGGCACGAGCAGTACTTC. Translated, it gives CASSRTGFGHEQYF.

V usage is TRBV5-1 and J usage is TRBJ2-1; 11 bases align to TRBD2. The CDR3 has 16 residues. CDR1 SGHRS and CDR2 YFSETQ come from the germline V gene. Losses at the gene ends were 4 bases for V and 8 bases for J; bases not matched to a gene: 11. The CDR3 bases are TGCGCCAGCAGCAACACACTAGCGGGAGAAGGCGATGAGCAGTTCTTC. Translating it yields CASSNTLAGEGDEQFF.

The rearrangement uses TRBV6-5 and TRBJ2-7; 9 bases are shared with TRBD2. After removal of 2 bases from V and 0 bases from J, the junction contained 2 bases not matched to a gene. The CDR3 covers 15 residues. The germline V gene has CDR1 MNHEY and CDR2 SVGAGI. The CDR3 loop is CASSYATSGSYEQYF. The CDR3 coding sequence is TGTGCCAGCAGTTACGCGACTAGCGGCTCCTACGAGCAGTACTTC.

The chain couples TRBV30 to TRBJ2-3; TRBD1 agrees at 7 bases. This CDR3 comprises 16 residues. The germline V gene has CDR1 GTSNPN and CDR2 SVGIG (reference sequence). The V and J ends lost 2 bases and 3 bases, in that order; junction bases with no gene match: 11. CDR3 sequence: CAWSYNRGLGTDTQYF. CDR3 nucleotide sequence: TGTGCCTGGAGTTATAACAGGGGATTAGGGACAGATACGCAGTATTTT.

The CDR3 DNA sequence: TGCGCCAGCAGCAGTGGGGGCGCTAGCGGGATGGCAGATACGCAGTATTTT. Protein: CASSSGGASGMADTQYF. The gene calls are TRBV5-1 and TRBJ2-3, with 9 bases aligning to TRBD2. Germline lookup yields CDR1 SGHRS and CDR2 YFSETQ. V gave up 4 bases and J gave up 4 bases; unmatched junction bases: 13. This CDR3 contains 17 residues.

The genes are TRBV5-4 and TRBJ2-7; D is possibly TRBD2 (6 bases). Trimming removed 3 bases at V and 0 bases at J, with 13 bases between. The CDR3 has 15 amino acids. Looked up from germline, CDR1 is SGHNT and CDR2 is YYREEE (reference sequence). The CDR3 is CASSSGLLNSYEQYF. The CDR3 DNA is TGTGCCAGCAGCTCGGGACTTTTAAACTCCTACGAGCAGTACTTC. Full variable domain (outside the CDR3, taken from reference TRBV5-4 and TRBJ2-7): ETGVTQSPTHLIKTRGQQVTLRCSSQSGHNTVSWYQQALGQGPQFIFQYYREEENGRGNFPPRFSGLQFPNYSSELNVNALELDDSALYLCASSSGLLNSYEQYFGPGTRLTVT.

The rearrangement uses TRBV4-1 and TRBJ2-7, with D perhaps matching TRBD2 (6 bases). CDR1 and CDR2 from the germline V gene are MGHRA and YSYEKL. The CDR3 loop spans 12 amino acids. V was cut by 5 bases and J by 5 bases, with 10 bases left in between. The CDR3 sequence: CASSSGEHEQYF. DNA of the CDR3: TGCGCCAGCAGCTCGGGGGAACACGAGCAGTACTTC.

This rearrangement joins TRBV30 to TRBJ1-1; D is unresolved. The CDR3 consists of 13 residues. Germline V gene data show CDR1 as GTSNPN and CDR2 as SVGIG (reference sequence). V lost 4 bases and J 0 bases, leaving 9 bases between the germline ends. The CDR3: CAWISKMNTEAFF. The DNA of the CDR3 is TGTGCCTGGATAAGCAAGATGAACACTGAAGCTTTCTTT.

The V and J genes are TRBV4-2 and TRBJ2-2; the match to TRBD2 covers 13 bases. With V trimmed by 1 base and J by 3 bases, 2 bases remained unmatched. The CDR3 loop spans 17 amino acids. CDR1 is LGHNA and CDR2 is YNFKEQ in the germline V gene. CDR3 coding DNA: TGTGCCAGCAGCCAAGGACTAGCGGGAGGTTACACCGGGGAGCTGTTTTTT. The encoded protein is CASSQGLAGGYTGELFF.

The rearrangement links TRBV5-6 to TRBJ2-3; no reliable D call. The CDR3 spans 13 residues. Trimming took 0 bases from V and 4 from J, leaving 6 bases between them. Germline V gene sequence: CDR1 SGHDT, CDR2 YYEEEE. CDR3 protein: CASSLDRADTQYF. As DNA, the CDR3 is TGTGCCAGCAGCTTGGACCGGGCAGATACGCAGTATTTT.

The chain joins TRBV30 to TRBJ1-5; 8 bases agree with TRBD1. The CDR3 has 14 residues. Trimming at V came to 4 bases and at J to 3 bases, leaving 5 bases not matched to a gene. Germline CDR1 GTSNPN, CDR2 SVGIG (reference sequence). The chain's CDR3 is CAWKPGQDNQPQHF. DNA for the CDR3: TGTGCCTGGAAGCCGGGACAGGACAATCAGCCCCAGCATTTT.

CDR3 amino acids: CASSIGLADSYNEQFF. In nucleotides, the CDR3 is TGTGCCAGCAGCATCGGGCTAGCGGACTCCTACAATGAGCAGTTCTTC. This rearrangement joins TRBV9 to TRBJ2-1, with TRBD2 matching 7 bases. Germline loops: CDR1 SGDLS, CDR2 YYNGEE. The CDR3 loop spans 16 amino acids. J gave up 0 bases and V 4 bases, and 7 bases lay outside the gene matches. The full variable domain, completed using reference TRBV9 and TRBJ2-1, is DSGVTQTPKHLITATGQRVTLRCSPRSGDLSVYWYQQSLDQGLQFLIQYYNGEERAKGNILERFSAQQFPDLHSELNLSSLELGDSALYFCASSIGLADSYNEQFFGPGTRLTVL.

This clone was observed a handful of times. In DNA form, the CDR3 reads TGTGCCAGCAGTCCGATACCGGACCCGGGACTACCTAACAATGAGCAGTTCTTC. Its translation is CASSPIPDPGLPNNEQFF. The genes are TRBV6-6 and TRBJ2-1; TRBD2 agrees at 7 bases. V lost 5 bases to trimming and J lost 5 bases; unmatched junction nucleotides: 18. This CDR3 is built from 18 residues. Germline V gene data show CDR1 as MNHNY and CDR2 as SVGAGI (reference sequence).

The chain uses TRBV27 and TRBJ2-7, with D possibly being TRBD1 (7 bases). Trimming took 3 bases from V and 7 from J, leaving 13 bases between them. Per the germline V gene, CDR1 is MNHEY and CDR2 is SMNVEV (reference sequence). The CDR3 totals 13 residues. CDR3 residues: CASSLAGTAEQYF. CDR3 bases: TGTGCCAGCAGTTTGGCGGGGACAGCGGAGCAGTACTTC.

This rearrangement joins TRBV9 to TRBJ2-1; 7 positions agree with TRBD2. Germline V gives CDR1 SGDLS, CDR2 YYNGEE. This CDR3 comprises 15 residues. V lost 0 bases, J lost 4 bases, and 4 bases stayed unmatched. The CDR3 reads CASSVAMGGYNEQFF. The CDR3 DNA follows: TGTGCCAGCAGCGTAGCTATGGGAGGGTACAATGAGCAGTTCTTC.

CDR3 residues: CASSPPGREYEQYF. CDR3 nucleotide sequence: TGCGCCAGCAGTCCCCCGGGGAGGGAGTACGAGCAGTACTTC. The chain has TRBV10-2 and TRBJ2-7, with 7 bases identical to TRBD2. CDR1 and CDR2 from the germline V gene are WSHSY and SAAADI. V shed 5 bases and J 4 bases; nucleotides not matched to a gene: 8. The CDR3 totals 14 residues.

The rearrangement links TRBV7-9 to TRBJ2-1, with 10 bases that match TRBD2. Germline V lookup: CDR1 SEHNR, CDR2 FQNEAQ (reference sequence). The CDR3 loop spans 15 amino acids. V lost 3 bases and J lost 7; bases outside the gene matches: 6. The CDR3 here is CASSFLAGVENEQFF. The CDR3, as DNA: TGTGCCAGCAGCTTCCTAGCGGGAGTAGAAAATGAGCAGTTCTTC.

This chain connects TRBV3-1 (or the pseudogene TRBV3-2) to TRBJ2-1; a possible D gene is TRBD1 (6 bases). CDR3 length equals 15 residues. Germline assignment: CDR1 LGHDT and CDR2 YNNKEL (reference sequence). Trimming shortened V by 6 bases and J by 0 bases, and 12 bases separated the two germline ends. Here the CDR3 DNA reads TGTGCCAGCAGGGGACGGGACAACTCCTACAATGAGCAGTTCTTC. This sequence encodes CASRGRDNSYNEQFF.

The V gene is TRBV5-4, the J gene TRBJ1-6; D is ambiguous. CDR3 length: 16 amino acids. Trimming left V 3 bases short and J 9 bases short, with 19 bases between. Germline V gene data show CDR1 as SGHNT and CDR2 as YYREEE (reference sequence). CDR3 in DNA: TGTGCCAGCAGCTCCGCCGCCGGGGAAGGTTCTTCACCCCTCCACTTT. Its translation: CASSSAAGEGSSPLHF.

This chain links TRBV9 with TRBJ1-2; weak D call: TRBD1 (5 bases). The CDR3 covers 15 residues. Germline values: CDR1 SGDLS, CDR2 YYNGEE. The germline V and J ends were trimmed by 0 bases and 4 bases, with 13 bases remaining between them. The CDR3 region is CASSVVGLTGYGYTF. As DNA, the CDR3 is TGTGCCAGCAGCGTAGTGGGACTGACCGGCTATGGCTACACCTTC.

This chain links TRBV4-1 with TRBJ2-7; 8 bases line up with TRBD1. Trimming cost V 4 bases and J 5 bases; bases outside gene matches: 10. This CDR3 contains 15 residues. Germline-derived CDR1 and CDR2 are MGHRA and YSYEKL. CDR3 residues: CASSRDRGRSDEQYF. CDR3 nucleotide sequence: TGCGCCAGCAGCCGCGACAGGGGACGGTCGGACGAGCAGTACTTC.

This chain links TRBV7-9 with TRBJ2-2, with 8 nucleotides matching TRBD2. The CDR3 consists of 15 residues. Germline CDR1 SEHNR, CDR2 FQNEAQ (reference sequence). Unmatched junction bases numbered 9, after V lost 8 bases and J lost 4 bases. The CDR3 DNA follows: TGTGCCAGCGGGATAAGCGGGGGCCTCACCGGGGAGCTGTTTTTT. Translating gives CASGISGGLTGELFF.

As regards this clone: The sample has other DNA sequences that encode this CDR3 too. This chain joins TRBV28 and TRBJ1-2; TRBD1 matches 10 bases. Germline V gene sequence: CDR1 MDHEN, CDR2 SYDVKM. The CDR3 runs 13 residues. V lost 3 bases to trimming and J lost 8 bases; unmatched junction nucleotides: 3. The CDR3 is CASSLGTGDGYTF. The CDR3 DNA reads TGTGCCAGCAGTTTGGGGACAGGGGACGGCTACACCTTC.

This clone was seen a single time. CDR3 sequence reads: CASSSQGIWTEAFF. CDR3 coding DNA: TGTGCCAGCAGTTCCCAGGGGATTTGGACTGAAGCTTTCTTT. The rearrangement links TRBV6-5 to TRBJ1-1, with D possibly TRBD1 on 6 matching bases. CDR1 MNHEY and CDR2 SVGAGI come from the germline V gene. V lost 4 bases and J 5 bases, leaving 14 bases between the germline ends. This CDR3 comprises 14 residues.